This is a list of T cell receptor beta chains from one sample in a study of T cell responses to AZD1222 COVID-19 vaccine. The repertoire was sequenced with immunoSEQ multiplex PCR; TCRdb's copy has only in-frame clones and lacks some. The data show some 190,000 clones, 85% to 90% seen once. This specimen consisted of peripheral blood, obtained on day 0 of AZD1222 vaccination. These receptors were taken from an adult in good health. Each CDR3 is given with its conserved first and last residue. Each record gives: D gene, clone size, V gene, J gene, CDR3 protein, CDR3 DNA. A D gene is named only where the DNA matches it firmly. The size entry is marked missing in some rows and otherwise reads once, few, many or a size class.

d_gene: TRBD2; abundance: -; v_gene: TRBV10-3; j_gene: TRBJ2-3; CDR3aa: CAISESSGGGPDTQYF; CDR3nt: TGTGCCATCAGTGAGTCTAGCGGGGGGGGTCCGGATACGCAGTATTTT
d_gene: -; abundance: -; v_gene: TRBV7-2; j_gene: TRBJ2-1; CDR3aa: CASSLGASSYNEQFF; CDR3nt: TGTGCCAGCAGCTTAGGAGCGTCTTCCTACAATGAGCAGTTCTTC
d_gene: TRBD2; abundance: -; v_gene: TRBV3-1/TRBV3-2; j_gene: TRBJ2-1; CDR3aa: CASSQVAGVTYNEQFF; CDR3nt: TGTGCCAGCAGCCAAGTCGCGGGGGTAACCTACAATGAGCAGTTCTTC
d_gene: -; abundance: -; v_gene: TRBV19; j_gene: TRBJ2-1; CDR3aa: CASSRTGSLLGDEQFF; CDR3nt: TGTGCCAGTAGCCGAACAGGGAGTTTATTAGGGGATGAGCAGTTCTTC
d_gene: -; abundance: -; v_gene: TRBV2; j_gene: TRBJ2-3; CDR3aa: CASRVSAGSTDTQYF; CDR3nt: TGTGCCAGCAGAGTGTCGGCGGGGTCGACAGATACGCAGTATTTT
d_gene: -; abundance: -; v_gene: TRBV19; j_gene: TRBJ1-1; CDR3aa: CASSILGGYVFF; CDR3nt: TGTGCCAGTAGTATTTTAGGAGGGTACGTTTTCTTT
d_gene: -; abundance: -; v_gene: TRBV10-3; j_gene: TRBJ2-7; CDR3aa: CAISLGEDGMQYF; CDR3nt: TGTGCCATCAGTCTAGGTGAGGACGGCATGCAGTACTTC
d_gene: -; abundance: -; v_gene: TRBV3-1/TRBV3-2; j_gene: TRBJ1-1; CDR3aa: CASSQFLNTEAFF; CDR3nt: TGTGCCAGCAGCCAATTCCTGAACACTGAAGCTTTCTTT
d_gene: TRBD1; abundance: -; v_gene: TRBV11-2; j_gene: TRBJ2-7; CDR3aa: CASSWGGQGAREQYF; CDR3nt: TGTGCCAGCAGTTGGGGCGGACAGGGGGCTCGGGAGCAGTACTTC
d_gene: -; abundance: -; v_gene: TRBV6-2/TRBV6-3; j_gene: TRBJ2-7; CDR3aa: CASSYTGRRTINSYEQYF; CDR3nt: TGTGCCAGCAGCTATACTGGAAGGAGGACAATCAATTCCTACGAGCAGTACTTC
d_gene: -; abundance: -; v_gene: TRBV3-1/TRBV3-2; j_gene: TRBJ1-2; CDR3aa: CASSPVKGAYRGYGYTF; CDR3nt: TGTGCCAGCAGCCCGGTGAAAGGGGCCTATAGGGGCTATGGCTACACCTTC
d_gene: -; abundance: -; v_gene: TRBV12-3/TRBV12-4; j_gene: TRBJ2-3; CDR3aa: CASTGTGWYF; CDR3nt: TGTGCCAGCACCGGGACGGGTTGGTATTTT
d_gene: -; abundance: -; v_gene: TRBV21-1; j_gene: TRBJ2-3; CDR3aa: CAAPSAWEIQTDTQYF; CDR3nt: TGTGCCGCGCCCTCCGCTTGGGAGATTCAGACAGATACGCAGTATTTT
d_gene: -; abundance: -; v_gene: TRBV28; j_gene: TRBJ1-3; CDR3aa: CASSSVGTGNTIYF; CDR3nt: TGTGCCAGCAGTTCGGTGGGGACTGGAAACACCATATATTTT
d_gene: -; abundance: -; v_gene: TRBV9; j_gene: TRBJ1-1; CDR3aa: CASSVASTNTEAFF; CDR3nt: TGTGCCAGCAGCGTAGCCAGTACAAACACTGAAGCTTTCTTT
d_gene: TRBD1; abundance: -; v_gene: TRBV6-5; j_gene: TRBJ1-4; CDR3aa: CASSYSGTGLSEKLFF; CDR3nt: TGTGCCAGCAGTTACTCGGGGACAGGGCTCTCCGAAAAACTGTTTTTT
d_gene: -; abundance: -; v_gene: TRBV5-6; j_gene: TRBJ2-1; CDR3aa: CASSLLGGDEQFF; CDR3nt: TGTGCCAGCAGCTTGTTGGGTGGCGATGAGCAGTTCTTC
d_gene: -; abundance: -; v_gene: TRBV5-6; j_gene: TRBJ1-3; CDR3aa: CASSLERNTIYF; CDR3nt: TGTGCCAGCAGCTTGGAGAGAAACACCATATATTTT
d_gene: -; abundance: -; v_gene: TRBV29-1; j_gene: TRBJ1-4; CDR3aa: CSVDGGHTEKLFF; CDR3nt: TGCAGCGTTGATGGTGGGCACACTGAAAAACTGTTTTTT
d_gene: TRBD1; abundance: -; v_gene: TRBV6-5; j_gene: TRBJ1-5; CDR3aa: CASASGTANQPQHF; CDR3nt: TGTGCCAGCGCGTCCGGGACAGCTAATCAGCCCCAGCATTTT
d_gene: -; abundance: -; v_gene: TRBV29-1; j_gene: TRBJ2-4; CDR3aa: CSVEGRTGSDIQYF; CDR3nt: TGCAGCGTCGAGGGGAGGACAGGCTCGGACATTCAGTACTTC
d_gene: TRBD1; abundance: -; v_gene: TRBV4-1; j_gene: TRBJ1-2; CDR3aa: CASSQPGQGDGYTF; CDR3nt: TGCGCCAGCAGCCAACCGGGACAGGGGGATGGCTACACCTTC
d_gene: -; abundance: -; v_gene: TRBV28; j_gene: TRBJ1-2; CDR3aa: CASSYRVGYGYTF; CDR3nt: TGTGCCAGCAGTTACAGGGTGGGCTATGGCTACACCTTC
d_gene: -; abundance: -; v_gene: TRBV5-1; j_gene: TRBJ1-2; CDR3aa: CASSPTGPQYGYTF; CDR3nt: TGCGCCAGCAGCCCGACAGGCCCCCAGTATGGCTACACCTTC
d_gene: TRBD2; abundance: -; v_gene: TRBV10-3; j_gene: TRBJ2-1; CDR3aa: CAIKTSGGAVGNEQFF; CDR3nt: TGTGCCATCAAGACTAGCGGGGGGGCCGTCGGCAATGAGCAGTTCTTC
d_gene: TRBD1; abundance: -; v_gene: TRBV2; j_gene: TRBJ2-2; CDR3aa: CASSALPGTGVGELFF; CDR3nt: TGTGCCAGCAGCGCGCTTCCCGGGACAGGGGTCGGGGAGCTGTTTTTT
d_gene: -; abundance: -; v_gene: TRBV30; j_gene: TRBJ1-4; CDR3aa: CAWSVRQDRKLFF; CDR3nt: TGTGCCTGGAGTGTTCGTCAGGACCGAAAACTGTTTTTT
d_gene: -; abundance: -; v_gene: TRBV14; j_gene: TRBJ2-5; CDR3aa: CASSLGKKVRVLETQYF; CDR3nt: TGTGCCAGCAGCCTCGGCAAAAAAGTTAGAGTCTTGGAGACCCAGTACTTC
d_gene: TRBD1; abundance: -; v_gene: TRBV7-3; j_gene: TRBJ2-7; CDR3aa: CASSSGQGFFEQYF; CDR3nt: TGTGCCAGCAGCTCCGGACAGGGTTTCTTCGAGCAGTACTTC
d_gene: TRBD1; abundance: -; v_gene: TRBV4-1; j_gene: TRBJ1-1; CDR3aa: CASSQVNRGKGEAFF; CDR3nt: TGCGCCAGCAGCCAGGTTAACAGGGGGAAAGGGGAAGCTTTCTTT
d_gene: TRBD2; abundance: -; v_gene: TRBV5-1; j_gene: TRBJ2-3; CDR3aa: CASSFSGAITDTQYF; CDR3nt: TGCGCCAGCAGCTTCAGCGGGGCCATCACAGATACGCAGTATTTT
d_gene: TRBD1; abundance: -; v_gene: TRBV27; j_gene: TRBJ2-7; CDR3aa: CASSLGPGTEYEQYF; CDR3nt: TGTGCCAGCAGTTTGGGCCCCGGGACAGAATACGAGCAGTACTTC
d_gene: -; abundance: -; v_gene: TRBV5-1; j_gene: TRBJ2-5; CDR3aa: CASSLQVNQETQYF; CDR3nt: TGCGCCAGCAGCTTACAGGTTAACCAAGAGACCCAGTACTTC
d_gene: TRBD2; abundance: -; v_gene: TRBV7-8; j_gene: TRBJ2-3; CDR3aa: CASSLTVLAGVDTQYF; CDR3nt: TGTGCCAGCAGCTTAACTGTCCTAGCGGGGGTGGATACGCAGTATTTT
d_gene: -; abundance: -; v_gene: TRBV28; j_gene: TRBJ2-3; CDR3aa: CASSLLYPSGLGTQYF; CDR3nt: TGTGCCAGCAGTTTGCTGTACCCCAGTGGACTCGGTACGCAGTATTTT
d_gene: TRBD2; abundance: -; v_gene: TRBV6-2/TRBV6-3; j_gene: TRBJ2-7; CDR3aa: CASSYSIPGGQDKTRRYF; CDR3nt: TGTGCCAGCAGTTACTCGATTCCGGGAGGGCAGGACAAAACGAGGCGGTACTTC
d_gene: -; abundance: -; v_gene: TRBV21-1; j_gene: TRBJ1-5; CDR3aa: CASSKDRANQPQHF; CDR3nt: TGTGCCAGCAGCAAGGACAGGGCCAATCAGCCCCAGCATTTT
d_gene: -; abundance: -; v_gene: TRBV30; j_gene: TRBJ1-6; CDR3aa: CAWSAGQYNSPLHF; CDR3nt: TGTGCCTGGAGTGCAGGACAGTATAATTCACCCCTCCACTTT
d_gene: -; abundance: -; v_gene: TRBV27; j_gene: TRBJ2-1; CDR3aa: CASSLSSQYSSSYNEQFF; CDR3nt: TGTGCCAGCAGTTTATCCTCTCAGTATAGTAGCTCCTACAATGAGCAGTTCTTC
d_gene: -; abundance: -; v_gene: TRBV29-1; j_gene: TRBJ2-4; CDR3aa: CSEEGTEEIAKNIQYF; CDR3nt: TGCAGCGAGGAGGGGACAGAGGAAATAGCCAAAAACATTCAGTACTTC
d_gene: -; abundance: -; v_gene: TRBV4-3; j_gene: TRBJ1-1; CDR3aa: CASSPKAGFSPNTEAFF; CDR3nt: TGCGCCAGCAGCCCAAAAGCTGGGTTTAGTCCGAACACTGAAGCTTTCTTT
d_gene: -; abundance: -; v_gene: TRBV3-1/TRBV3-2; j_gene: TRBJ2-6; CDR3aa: CASSLRLGSGANVLTF; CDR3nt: TGTGCCAGCAGCCTCCGTCTGGGCTCTGGGGCCAACGTCCTGACTTTC
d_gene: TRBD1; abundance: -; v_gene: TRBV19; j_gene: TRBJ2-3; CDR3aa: CASMLDRRTDTQYF; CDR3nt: TGTGCCAGTATGTTGGACAGGAGGACAGATACGCAGTATTTT
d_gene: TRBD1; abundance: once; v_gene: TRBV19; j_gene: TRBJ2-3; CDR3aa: CASKLGTGPNTQYF; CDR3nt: TGTGCCAGTAAGTTAGGGACAGGGCCGAATACGCAGTATTTT
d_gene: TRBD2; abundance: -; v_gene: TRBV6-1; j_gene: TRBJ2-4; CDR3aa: CASSGARGGRISRAKNIQYF; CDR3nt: TGTGCCAGCAGTGGAGCTCGGGGGGGCCGAATTTCTAGAGCCAAAAACATTCAGTACTTC
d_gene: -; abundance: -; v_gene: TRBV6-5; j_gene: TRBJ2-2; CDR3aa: CASSYAVLTGELFF; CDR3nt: TGTGCCAGCAGTTACGCCGTACTGACCGGGGAGCTGTTTTTT
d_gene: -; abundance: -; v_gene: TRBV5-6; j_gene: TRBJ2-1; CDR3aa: CASREGQEINEQFF; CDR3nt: TGTGCCAGCCGGGAGGGACAGGAGATCAATGAGCAGTTCTTC
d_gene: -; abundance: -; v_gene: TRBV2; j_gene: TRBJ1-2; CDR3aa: CASSGRRQHYGYTF; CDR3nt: TGTGCCAGCAGTGGGCGGAGACAGCACTATGGCTACACCTTC
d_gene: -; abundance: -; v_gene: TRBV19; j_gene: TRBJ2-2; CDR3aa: CASSRGEWDRANTGELFF; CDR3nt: TGTGCCAGTAGTAGGGGGGAGTGGGACCGAGCGAACACCGGGGAGCTGTTTTTT
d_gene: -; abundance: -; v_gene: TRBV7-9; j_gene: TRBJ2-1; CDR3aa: CASSSTGSTAYNEQFF; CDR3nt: TGTGCCAGCAGCTCTACAGGGTCCACCGCCTACAATGAGCAGTTCTTC
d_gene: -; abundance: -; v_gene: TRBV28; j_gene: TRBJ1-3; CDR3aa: CASSPASVSSGNTIYF; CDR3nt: TGTGCCAGCAGCCCGGCTTCAGTTAGCTCTGGAAACACCATATATTTT
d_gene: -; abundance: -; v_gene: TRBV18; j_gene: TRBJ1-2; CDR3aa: CASSPPSDRSYGYTF; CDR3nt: TGTGCCAGCTCACCACCAAGTGACAGAAGCTATGGCTACACCTTC
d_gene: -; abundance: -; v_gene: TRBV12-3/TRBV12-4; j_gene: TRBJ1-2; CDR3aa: CASSYRDYGYTF; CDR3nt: TGTGCCAGCAGTTACAGGGACTATGGCTACACCTTC
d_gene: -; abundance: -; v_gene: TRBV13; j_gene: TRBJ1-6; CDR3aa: CASSLIQGTYNSPLHF; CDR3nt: TGTGCCAGCAGCTTAATACAGGGAACCTATAATTCACCCCTCCACTTT
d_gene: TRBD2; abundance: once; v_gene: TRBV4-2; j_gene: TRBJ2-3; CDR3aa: CASSQGRLAGEDTQYF; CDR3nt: TGTGCCAGCAGCCAAGGGCGACTAGCGGGGGAAGATACGCAGTATTTT
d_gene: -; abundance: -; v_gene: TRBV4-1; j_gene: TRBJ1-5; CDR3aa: CASSPIGGRQPQHF; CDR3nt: TGCGCCAGCAGCCCTATAGGGGGGCGGCAGCCCCAGCATTTT
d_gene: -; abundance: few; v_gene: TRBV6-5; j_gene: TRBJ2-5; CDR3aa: CATQPGLRYQETQYF; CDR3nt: TGTGCCACTCAACCGGGACTCCGGTACCAAGAGACCCAGTACTTC
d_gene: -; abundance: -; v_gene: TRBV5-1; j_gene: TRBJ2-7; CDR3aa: CASSFGHRAAYEQYF; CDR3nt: TGCGCCAGCAGCTTTGGACACAGGGCCGCCTACGAGCAGTACTTC
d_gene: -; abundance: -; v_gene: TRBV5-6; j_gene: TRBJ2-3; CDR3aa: CASSLEASYGDTDTQYF; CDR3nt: TGTGCCAGCAGCTTGGAGGCTAGTTATGGTGACACAGATACGCAGTATTTT